This passage covers 7 T cell receptor beta chains from one sample sequenced in a study of shared clonotypes between healthy human individuals. Measured with immunoSEQ multiplex PCR; TCRdb has only the in-frame clones, and not every one. Found here are hundreds of thousands of clones, about 95% of them singletons; the top ten hold around 0.11%. Terminally differentiated effector memory CD45RA+ cells were excluded by CCR7 positive selection of CD45RO-negative cells. The sample was naive CD8+ T cells sorted from blood. Receptor source: a woman aged 25 to 39 in good health.

The V and J genes are TRBV6-6 and TRBJ2-7; 8 bases align to TRBD1. Looked up from germline, CDR1 is MNHNY and CDR2 is SVGAGI (reference sequence). This CDR3 is built from 14 residues. The ends lost 6 bases at V and 3 bases at J; junction bases unmatched: 7. The CDR3 nucleotides read TGTGCCAGCAGCCCCGGAGGGACAGGCTACGAGCAGTACTTC. Translating it yields CASSPGGTGYEQYF.

The J gene is TRBJ1-2, the V gene TRBV20-1, with unresolved D. V was clipped by 3 bases and J by 4 bases, with 6 bases between them. The germline V gene has CDR1 DFQATT and CDR2 SNEGSKA (reference sequence). This CDR3 has 11 amino acids. The DNA for the CDR3 is TGCAGTGCTAGGTCAGGCTATGGCTACACCTTC. This translates into CSARSGYGYTF.

The chain has TRBV7-9 and TRBJ2-3, with TRBD2 identical over 12 bases. The CDR3 runs to 18 residues. Trimming took 5 bases from V and 4 from J; bases not matched to a gene: 13. Germline V gene sequence: CDR1 SEHNR, CDR2 FQNEAQ (reference sequence). CDR3 nucleotide sequence: TGTGCCAGCAGCGGTAGACTAGCGGGAGATGGTTTTTCAGATACGCAGTATTTT. It encodes CASSGRLAGDGFSDTQYF.

The rearrangement uses TRBV9 and TRBJ2-1; the match to TRBD2 covers 8 bases. Germline lookup yields CDR1 SGDLS and CDR2 YYNGEE. V shed 3 bases, J shed 6 bases, and the junction held 2 bases outside the gene matches. This CDR3 contains 13 residues. The CDR3 protein is CASSGLAGNEQFF. Written as DNA, the CDR3 is TGTGCCAGCAGCGGGCTAGCGGGCAATGAGCAGTTCTTC.

This chain connects TRBV27 to TRBJ2-7; D gene unclear. The germline V and J ends were trimmed by 3 bases and 3 bases, with 6 bases remaining between them. From germline, CDR1 is MNHEY and CDR2 SMNVEV (reference sequence). The CDR3 has 12 residues. The CDR3 protein is CASSFGLYEQYF. In nucleotides, the CDR3 is TGTGCCAGCAGTTTCGGCCTCTACGAGCAGTACTTC.

CDR3 bases: TGTGCCAGCAGTTTGCTGGTCCGGCGGAGCCTCTACAATGAGCAGTTCTTC. Translation: CASSLLVRRSLYNEQFF. The rearrangement links TRBV28 to TRBJ2-1; unclear D gene. The CDR3 consists of 17 residues. V was shortened by 3 bases and J by 3 bases, with 18 bases between the two germline ends. The germline V gene has CDR1 MDHEN and CDR2 SYDVKM.

The chain is built from TRBV6-5 and TRBJ2-1; the D is unclear. The germline V gene has CDR1 MNHEY and CDR2 SVGAGI. Trimming left V 2 bases short and J 9 bases short, with 11 bases between. The CDR3 totals 13 residues. The chain's CDR3 is CASSYGGAPEQFF. In DNA, the CDR3 is TGTGCCAGCAGTTACGGCGGAGCCCCTGAGCAGTTCTTC.